Below, one TCR beta chain is given with its context. This sample was included in a study of blood T cell repertoires in COVID-19. In the original analysis: Using reference gene primer amplification, nucleated cell counts were estimated. Using immunoSEQ multiplex PCR, the repertoire was profiled, and TCRdb retains in-frame clones only, with some absent. That table supplies the V and J calls and clone size; D and trimming were determined from the DNA. The sample includes more than 110,000 clones, approximately 87% of them seen just once. Germline CDR1 and CDR2: GTSNPN and SVGIG (reference sequence). V was trimmed by 0 bases and J by 3 bases, leaving 13 bases between them. This CDR3 spans 15 amino acids.

Sequenced: peripheral blood. The chain joins TRBV30 to TRBJ2-3, with TRBD1 as a possible D gene (8 bases). The sequence came from a middle-aged woman with acute or convalescent COVID-19. CDR3 loop: CAWSVGQGGTDTQYF. Written as DNA, the CDR3 is TGTGCCTGGAGTGTAGGACAGGGAGGGACAGATACGCAGTATTTT. The variable domain in full, completed from reference TRBV30 and TRBJ2-3, reads SQTIHQWPATLVQPVGSPLSLECTVEGTSNPNLYWYRQAAGRGLQLLFYSVGIGQISSEVPQNLSASRPQDRQFILSSKKLLLSDSGFYLCAWSVGQGGTDTQYFGPGTRLTVL.